The 20 T cell receptor beta chains below come from one sample, sequenced in a study of naive and memory T cell subsets. Study-level findings and limits: A few larger clonotypes appeared in naive repertoires, especially CD8, possibly memory cells re-expressing CD45RA.

The antigens for these receptors are not known. An equimolar mix of two oligonucleotides served as the beta constant-region primer for TRBC1 and TRBC2. Nested alpha and beta constant-region primers with the SP2 primer drove four PCR rounds on ligated cDNA. TCRdb analysed the UMI-ligation and nested PCR reads with MiXCR anew, one entry per CDR3 protein. The sample holds more than 120,000 distinct CDR3 sequences, about 20% seen once. Sequencing was carried out using naive CD8+ T cells from blood. These receptors originate from a human donor in good health.

In its sample, this clonotype was seen a few times. V gene TRBV13 combines with J gene TRBJ1-2; no clear D gene. Trimming took 0 bases from V and 6 from J, leaving 14 bases between them. The CDR3 is made up of 15 amino acids. CDR1 is PRHDT and CDR2 is FYEKMQ in the germline V gene (reference sequence). CDR3: CASSLGSGKYNGYTF. CDR3 DNA: TGTGCCAGCAGCTTAGGCTCGGGGAAATATAATGGCTACACCTTC.

The chain joins TRBV18 to TRBJ1-1, with 8 bases identical to TRBD1. Germline V lookup: CDR1 KGHSH, CDR2 LQKENI. The length of the CDR3 is 14 residues. J gave up 5 bases and V 3 bases, and 5 bases lay outside the gene matches. CDR3 residues: CASSPNRGETEAFF. The CDR3 nucleotides are TGTGCCAGCTCACCCAACAGGGGGGAGACTGAAGCTTTCTTT.

The chain links TRBV7-2 to TRBJ2-1; TRBD1 aligns across 7 bases. V was pared by 1 base and J by 4 bases, with 10 bases of the junction left unmatched. The germline gives CDR1 SGHTA, CDR2 FQGNSA. The CDR3 sequence is 17 residues long. In DNA form, the CDR3 reads TGTGCCAGCAGCTTAGAGAAAGCAGGGGGTGGGTACAATGAGCAGTTCTTC. Its translation is CASSLEKAGGGYNEQFF.

The chain combines TRBV2 with TRBJ2-1; weak D call: TRBD1 (5 bases). Germline CDR1 and CDR2: SNHLY and FYNNEI. The length of the CDR3 is 10 residues. V gave up 8 bases and J gave up 8 bases, with 7 bases separating them. CDR3 sequence: CASGHDEQFF. CDR3 coding DNA: TGTGCCAGCGGACACGATGAGCAGTTCTTC.

This clonotype was seen a few times. The chain links TRBV7-9 to TRBJ2-7; no reliable D call. V dropped 5 bases and J dropped 3 bases, with 11 bases sitting between them. The CDR3 length is 13 residues. CDR1 SEHNR and CDR2 FQNEAQ come from the germline V gene (reference sequence). CDR3 sequence (DNA): TGTGCCAGCAGCCCGTCCTGGGACTACGAGCAGTACTTC. Protein sequence: CASSPSWDYEQYF.

The table lists this clonotype with a few counts. The chain links TRBV27 to TRBJ2-2, with 9 bases identical to TRBD2. The germline V gene encodes CDR1 MNHEY and CDR2 SMNVEV (reference sequence). The V and J ends lost 4 bases and 6 bases, in that order; junction bases with no gene match: 3. This CDR3 region has 14 residues. Here the CDR3 reads CASSSSGTAGELFF. CDR3 coding DNA: TGTGCCAGCAGTTCTAGCGGGACCGCCGGGGAGCTGTTTTTT.

This clonotype was found a few times. This chain uses TRBV27 with TRBJ2-7; D perhaps matches TRBD2 (5 bases). Trimming cost V 3 bases and J 3 bases, with 12 bases left between them. The length of the CDR3 is 14 residues. The V gene's germline CDR1 is MNHEY and CDR2 SMNVEV (reference sequence). CDR3 residues: CASSFRGSSYEQYF. Here the CDR3 DNA reads TGTGCCAGCAGTTTTCGGGGTAGCAGCTACGAGCAGTACTTC.

This chain connects TRBV28 to TRBJ2-1; 7 nucleotides match TRBD2. Germline V CDR1 and CDR2: MDHEN, SYDVKM. The CDR3 sequence is 16 residues long. Trimming took 1 base from V and 3 from J; bases not matched to a gene: 6. Here the CDR3 reads CASSLLAGARYNEQFF. The CDR3 coding sequence is TGTGCCAGCAGTTTATTGGCGGGAGCGCGCTACAATGAGCAGTTCTTC.

The table lists this clonotype with a few counts. The gene calls are TRBV27 and TRBJ2-2; D possibly uses TRBD1 or TRBD2 (7 bases each). Trimming shortened V by 5 bases and J by 5 bases, and 18 bases separated the two germline ends. The CDR3 spans 16 residues. CDR1 MNHEY and CDR2 SMNVEV come from the germline V gene (reference sequence). The CDR3 DNA follows: TGTGCCAGCAGTCCTAGACAGGGAGCGGGAACCGGGGAGCTGTTTTTT. It translates to CASSPRQGAGTGELFF.

The chain couples TRBV28 to TRBJ2-3, with D possibly matching TRBD2 (5 bases). CDR3 length: 14 residues. V was shortened by 3 bases and J by 2 bases, with 9 bases between the two germline ends. Germline V gene lookup returns CDR1 MDHEN and CDR2 SYDVKM. The CDR3 DNA reads as TGTGCCAGCAGTTTTAGCGCCAACACAGATACGCAGTATTTT. Encoded protein: CASSFSANTDTQYF.

This clonotype was seen a few times. V is TRBV27 and J is TRBJ2-7, with 9 bases aligning to TRBD1. In germline, CDR1 is MNHEY, CDR2 SMNVEV (reference sequence). This CDR3 has 13 amino acids. J lost 9 bases, V lost 2 bases, and 5 bases had no gene match. The CDR3 region has the DNA TGTGCCAGCAGTTTAGACACAGGGGGCTGGCAGTACTTC. It codes for CASSLDTGGWQYF.

V and J are TRBV7-7 and TRBJ2-7, with 8 positions matching TRBD2. This CDR3 has 14 amino acids. The V and J ends lost 4 bases and 5 bases, in that order; junction bases with no gene match: 7. Looked up from germline, CDR1 is SSHAT and CDR2 is FNYEAQ (reference sequence). This chain's CDR3 is CASSSPTSENEQYF. DNA of the CDR3: TGTGCCAGCAGCTCCCCGACTAGCGAGAACGAGCAGTACTTC. The full variable domain, its missing parts supplied by reference TRBV7-7 and TRBJ2-7, is GAGVSQSPRYKVTKRGQDVTLRCDPISSHATLYWYQQALGQGPEFLTYFNYEAQPDKSGLPSDRFSAERPEGSISTLTIQRTEQRDSAMYRCASSSPTSENEQYFGPGTRLTVT.

This clonotype has more than one count but fewer than ten. V and J are TRBV2 and TRBJ2-7; D is undetermined. Germline V CDR1 and CDR2: SNHLY, FYNNEI. V lost 3 bases and J 6 bases, leaving 15 bases between the germline ends. The CDR3 has 14 amino acids. CDR3 residues: CASSDLYRSGEQYF. CDR3 in DNA: TGTGCCAGCAGTGATCTCTATCGATCCGGCGAGCAGTACTTC. Filled out from reference TRBV2 and TRBJ2-7, the complete variable domain reads EPEVTQTPSHQVTQMGQEVILRCVPISNHLYFYWYRQILGQKVEFLVSFYNNEISEKSEIFDDQFSVERPDGSNFTLKIRSTKLEDSAMYFCASSDLYRSGEQYFGPGTRLTVT.

This clonotype showed up just a few times. The gene calls are TRBV4-1 and TRBJ2-1, with D tentatively TRBD2 (5 bases). V lost 1 base and J 14 bases, leaving 21 bases between the germline ends. This CDR3 comprises 15 residues. CDR1 and CDR2 from the germline V gene are MGHRA and YSYEKL. CDR3 nucleotides: TGCGCCAGCAGCCAAGTCACCGGGGTAACTGGCAATGAGTTCTTC. It yields the protein CASSQVTGVTGNEFF.

The chain employs TRBV28 and TRBJ2-3; D not certain. Germline V gene sequence: CDR1 MDHEN, CDR2 SYDVKM. The V end lost 3 bases, the J end lost 0 bases, and 10 bases lay between the germline ends. This CDR3 has 15 amino acids. The CDR3 sequence: CASSLWQASTDTQYF. CDR3 nucleotide sequence: TGTGCCAGCAGTTTGTGGCAGGCCAGCACAGATACGCAGTATTTT.

The CDR3 sequence is CASSQGLDVSGNTIYF. The CDR3 coding sequence is TGCGCCAGCAGCCAGGGATTAGATGTTTCTGGAAACACCATATATTTT. This sequence joins TRBV4-3 and TRBJ1-3; D is undetermined. V lost 3 bases, J lost 1 base, and 13 bases lay in between. The CDR3 length is 16 residues. Germline V gene sequence: CDR1 LGHNA, CDR2 YSLEER.

The chain combines TRBV6-5 with TRBJ2-7; TRBD2 agrees at 7 bases. The V gene's germline CDR1 is MNHEY and CDR2 SVGAGI. CDR3 length equals 16 residues. Trimming took 7 bases from V and 2 from J; bases not matched to a gene: 14. The CDR3 DNA reads as TGTGCCAGCAACCGACACGGGGGGATTGGGGCCTACGAGCAGTACTTC. It yields the protein CASNRHGGIGAYEQYF.

This clonotype has a handful of counts. V is TRBV14 and J is TRBJ1-1; D is uncertain. The ends were cut back, 2 bases at V and 11 bases at J, with 18 bases in the middle. From germline, CDR1 is SGHDN and CDR2 FVKESK. This CDR3 has 14 amino acids. CDR3 bases: TGTGCCAGCAGCCAATGGACCCTAGGGTATGAGGCTTTCTTT. Translated, it gives CASSQWTLGYEAFF.

This clonotype was seen only once. The chain couples TRBV25-1 to TRBJ2-7, with 9 bases aligning to TRBD2. This CDR3 has 18 amino acids. The germline V gene encodes CDR1 MGHDK and CDR2 SYGVNS. The V gene end was trimmed by 0 bases and the J gene end by 4 bases; junction bases not matched to a gene: 13. Written as DNA, the CDR3 is TGTGCCAGCAGTGAATATAGGTCTAGCGGGATGATTGGATACGAGCAGTACTTC. Translating it yields CASSEYRSSGMIGYEQYF.

This clonotype was seen a handful of times. The chain carries TRBV9 and TRBJ1-1; D is unresolved. The CDR3 extends over 14 amino acids. V dropped 1 base and J dropped 6 bases, with 13 bases sitting between them. CDR1 and CDR2 (germline): SGDLS, YYNGEE. For the CDR3, the DNA is TGTGCCAGCAGCGTAAATGACGGTCCATCTGAAGCTTTCTTT. Translated: CASSVNDGPSEAFF.